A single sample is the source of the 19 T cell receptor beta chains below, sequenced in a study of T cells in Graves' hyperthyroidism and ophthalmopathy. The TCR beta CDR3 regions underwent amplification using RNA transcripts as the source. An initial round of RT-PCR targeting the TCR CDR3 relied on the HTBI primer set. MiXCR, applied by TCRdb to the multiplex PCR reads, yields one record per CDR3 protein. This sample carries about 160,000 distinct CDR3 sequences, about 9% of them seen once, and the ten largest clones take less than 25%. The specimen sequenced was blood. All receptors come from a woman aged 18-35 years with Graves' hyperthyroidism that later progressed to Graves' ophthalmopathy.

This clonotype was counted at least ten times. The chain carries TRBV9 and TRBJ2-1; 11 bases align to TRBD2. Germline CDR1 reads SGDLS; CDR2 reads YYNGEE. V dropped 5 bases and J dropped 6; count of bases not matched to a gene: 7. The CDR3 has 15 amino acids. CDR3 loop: CASSLSGRAGNEQFF. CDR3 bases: TGTGCCAGCAGTCTTAGCGGGAGGGCCGGCAATGAGCAGTTCTTC.

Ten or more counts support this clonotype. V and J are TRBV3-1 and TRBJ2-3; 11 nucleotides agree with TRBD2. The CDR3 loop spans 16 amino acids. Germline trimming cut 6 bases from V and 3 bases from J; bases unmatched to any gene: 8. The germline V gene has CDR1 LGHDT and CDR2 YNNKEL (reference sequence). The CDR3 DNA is TGTGCCAGCAGAGATAGCGGGGGGGCCAGTACAGATACGCAGTATTTT. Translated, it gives CASRDSGGASTDTQYF.

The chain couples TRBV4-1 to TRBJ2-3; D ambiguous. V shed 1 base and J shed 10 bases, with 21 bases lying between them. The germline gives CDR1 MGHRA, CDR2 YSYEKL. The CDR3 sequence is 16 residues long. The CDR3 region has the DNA TGCGCCAGCAGCCAAGGAAGTAGATCTAGAACAGTCGCGCAGTATTTT. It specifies CASSQGSRSRTVAQYF.

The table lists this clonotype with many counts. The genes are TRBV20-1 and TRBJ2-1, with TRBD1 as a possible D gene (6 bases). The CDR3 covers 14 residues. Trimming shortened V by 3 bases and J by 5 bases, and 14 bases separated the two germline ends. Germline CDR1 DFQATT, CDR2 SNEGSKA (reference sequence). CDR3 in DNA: TGCAGTGCTAGCGAATGGGACATCGACAATGAGCAGTTCTTC. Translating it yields CSASEWDIDNEQFF.

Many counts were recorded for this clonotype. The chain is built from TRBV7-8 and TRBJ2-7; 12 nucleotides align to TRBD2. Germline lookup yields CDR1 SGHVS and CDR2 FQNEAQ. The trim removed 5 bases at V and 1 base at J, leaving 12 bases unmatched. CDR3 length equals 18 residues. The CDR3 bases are TGTGCCAGCAGCCAAACACGACTAGCGGGAGACCCTTCCTACGAGCAGTACTTC. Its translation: CASSQTRLAGDPSYEQYF.

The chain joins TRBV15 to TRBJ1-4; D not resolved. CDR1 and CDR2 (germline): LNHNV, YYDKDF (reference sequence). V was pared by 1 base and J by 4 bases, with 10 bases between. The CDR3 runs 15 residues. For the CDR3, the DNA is TGTGCCACCAGCAGAGGTACAAGGCTTAATGAAAAACTGTTTTTT. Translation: CATSRGTRLNEKLFF.

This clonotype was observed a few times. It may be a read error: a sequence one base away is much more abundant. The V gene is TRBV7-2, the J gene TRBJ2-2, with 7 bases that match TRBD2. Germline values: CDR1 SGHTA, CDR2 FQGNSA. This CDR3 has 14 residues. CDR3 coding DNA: TGTGTCGGCGGCGGGAGTAAGAGCACCGGGGAGCTGTTTTTT. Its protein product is CVGGGSKSTGELFF.

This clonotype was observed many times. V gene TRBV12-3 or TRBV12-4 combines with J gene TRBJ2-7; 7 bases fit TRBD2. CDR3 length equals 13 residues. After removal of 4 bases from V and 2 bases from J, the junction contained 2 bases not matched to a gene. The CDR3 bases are TGTGCCAGCAGTTGGGCGGGAGCCTACGAGCAGTACTTC. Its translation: CASSWAGAYEQYF.

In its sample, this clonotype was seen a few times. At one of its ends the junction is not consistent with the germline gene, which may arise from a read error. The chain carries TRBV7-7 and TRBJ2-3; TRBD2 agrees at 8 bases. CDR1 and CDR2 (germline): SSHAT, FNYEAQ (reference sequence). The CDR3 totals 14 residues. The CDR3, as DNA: TGTGCTAGCAGCTTAGACGGACTAGCAGCGACGCAGTATTTT. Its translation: CASSLDGLAATQYF.

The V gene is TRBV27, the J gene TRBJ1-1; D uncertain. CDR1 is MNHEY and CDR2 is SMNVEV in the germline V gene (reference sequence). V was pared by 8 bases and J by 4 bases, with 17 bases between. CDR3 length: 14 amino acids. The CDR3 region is CASSPLDGGTEAFF. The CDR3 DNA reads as TGTGCCAGCTCACCCTTGGACGGCGGCACTGAAGCTTTCTTT.

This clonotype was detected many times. The CDR3: CASTGTGTGGSNEKLFF. The CDR3 DNA reads as TGTGCCAGCACCGGGACAGGGACAGGGGGATCGAATGAAAAACTGTTTTTT. The chain has TRBV6-1 and TRBJ1-4, with 11 bases that match TRBD1. In germline, CDR1 is MNHNS, CDR2 SASEGT. V dropped 7 bases and J dropped 5; count of bases not matched to a gene: 12. CDR3 length: 17 residues.

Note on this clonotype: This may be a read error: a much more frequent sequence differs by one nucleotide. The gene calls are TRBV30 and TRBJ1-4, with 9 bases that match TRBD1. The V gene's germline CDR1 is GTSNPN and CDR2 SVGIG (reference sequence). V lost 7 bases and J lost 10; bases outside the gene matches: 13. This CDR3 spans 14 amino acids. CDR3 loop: CASPFGGQGVKLFF. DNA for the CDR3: TGTGCCTCCCCCTTTGGGGGACAGGGAGTAAAACTGTTTTTT.

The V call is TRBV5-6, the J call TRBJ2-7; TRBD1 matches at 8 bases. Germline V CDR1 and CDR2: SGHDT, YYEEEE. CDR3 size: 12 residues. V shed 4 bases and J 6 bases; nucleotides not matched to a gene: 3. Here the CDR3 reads CASSTTGGEQYF. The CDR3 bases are TGTGCCAGCAGCACTACAGGGGGCGAGCAGTACTTC.

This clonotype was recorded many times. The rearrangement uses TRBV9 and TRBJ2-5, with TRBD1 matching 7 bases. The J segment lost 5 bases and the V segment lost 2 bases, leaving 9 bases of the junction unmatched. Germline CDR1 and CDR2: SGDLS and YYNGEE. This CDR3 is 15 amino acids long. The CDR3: CASSVQGVIGETQYF. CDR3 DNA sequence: TGTGCCAGCAGCGTCCAGGGGGTGATTGGGGAGACCCAGTACTTC.

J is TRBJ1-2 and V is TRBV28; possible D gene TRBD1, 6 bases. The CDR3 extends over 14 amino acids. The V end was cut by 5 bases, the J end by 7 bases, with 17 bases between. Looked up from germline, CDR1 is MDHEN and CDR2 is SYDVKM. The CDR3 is CASSRYRTVGGYTF. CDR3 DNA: TGTGCCAGCAGTCGATATAGGACAGTTGGTGGCTACACCTTC.

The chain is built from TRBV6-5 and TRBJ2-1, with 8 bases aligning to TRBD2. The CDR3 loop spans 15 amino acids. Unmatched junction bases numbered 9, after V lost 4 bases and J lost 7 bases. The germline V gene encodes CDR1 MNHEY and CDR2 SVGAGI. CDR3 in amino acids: CASSWAGTSENEQFF. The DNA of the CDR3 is TGTGCCAGCAGTTGGGCCGGGACTAGTGAAAATGAGCAGTTCTTC.

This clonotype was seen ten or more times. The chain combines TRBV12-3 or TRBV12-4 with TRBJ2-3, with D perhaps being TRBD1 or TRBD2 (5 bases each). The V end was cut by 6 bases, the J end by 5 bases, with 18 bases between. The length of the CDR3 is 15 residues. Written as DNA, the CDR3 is TGTGCCAGCAGCCGCGCTAGGGGAGATGGAGATACGCAGTATTTT. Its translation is CASSRARGDGDTQYF.

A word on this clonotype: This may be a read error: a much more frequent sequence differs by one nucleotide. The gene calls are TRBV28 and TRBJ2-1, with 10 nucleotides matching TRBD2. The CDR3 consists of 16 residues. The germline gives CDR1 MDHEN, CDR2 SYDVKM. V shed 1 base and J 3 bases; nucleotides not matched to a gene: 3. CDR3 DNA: TGTGCCAGCAGTTTATCCCTAGCGGGGGTCTACAATGAGCAGTTCTTC. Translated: CASSLSLAGVYNEQFF.

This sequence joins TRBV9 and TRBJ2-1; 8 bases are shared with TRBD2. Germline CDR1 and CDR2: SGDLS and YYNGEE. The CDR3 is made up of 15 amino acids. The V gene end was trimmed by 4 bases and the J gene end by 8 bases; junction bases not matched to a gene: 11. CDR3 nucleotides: TGTGCCAGCAGCCCCGCCGGGACTAGTTTCCATGAGCAGTTCTTC. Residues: CASSPAGTSFHEQFF.